This passage covers 23 T cell receptor beta chains from one sample sequenced in a study of PD-L1 blockade in urothelial cancer (dated by TCRdb to 2017 to 2019). The library was generated by the immunoSEQ multiplex PCR assay. The clones in this table, taken by TCRdb from immuneACCESS, are in-frame only. Not every clone is retained; where verified, under half of the shortfall comes from an unresolved V gene, and the cause of the rest is unknown. Counted in this sample were some 27,000 clones; around 86% of them appeared once. The ten largest clones represent around 2% of the sample. Here the sequenced sample was PBMCs, taken around atezolizumab (anti-PD-L1) treatment. Source of these receptors: a man aged 45-60 years with urothelial cancer.

The chain recombines TRBV15 with TRBJ2-7; 10 positions agree with TRBD2. CDR1 and CDR2 (germline): LNHNV, YYDKDF (reference sequence). The junction had 6 bases not matched to a gene; V was cut back by 2 bases and J by 2 bases. This CDR3 is 16 amino acids long. The CDR3 DNA follows: TGTGCCACCAGCAGAAACCCAGCGGGAGGGCCCTACGAGCAGTACTTC. Its translation: CATSRNPAGGPYEQYF.

The rearrangement links TRBV5-8 to TRBJ1-5, with D tentatively TRBD1 (6 bases). This CDR3 contains 16 residues. V lost 4 bases and J lost 0, with 14 bases in between. The V gene's germline CDR1 is SGHTS and CDR2 YDEGEE. The CDR3 protein is CASSPPQGTSNQPQHF. The CDR3 nucleotides are TGTGCCAGCAGCCCACCTCAGGGGACTAGCAATCAGCCCCAGCATTTT.

This rearrangement joins TRBV7-9 to TRBJ2-1, with 9 bases lining up with TRBD1. Germline-derived CDR1 and CDR2 are SEHNR and FQNEAQ (reference sequence). V shed 3 bases, J shed 4 bases, and the junction held 10 bases outside the gene matches. The CDR3 has 17 residues. The chain's CDR3 is CASSFRPGQGLYNEQFF. The DNA for the CDR3 is TGTGCCAGCAGCTTTCGACCGGGACAGGGTCTGTACAATGAGCAGTTCTTC.

The chain couples TRBV28 to TRBJ1-4; no clear D gene. The ends were cut back, 8 bases at V and 4 bases at J, with 8 bases in the middle. CDR1 is MDHEN and CDR2 is SYDVKM in the germline V gene. The CDR3 loop spans 12 amino acids. CDR3 sequence: CASRSLNEKLFF. CDR3 sequence (DNA): TGTGCCAGCCGGTCGCTTAATGAAAAACTGTTTTTT.

CDR3 residues: CASGLGGVRQETQYF. CDR3 DNA: TGTGCTAGTGGTTTGGGCGGGGTAAGGCAAGAGACCCAGTACTTC. The V and J genes are TRBV12-5 and TRBJ2-5, with a tentative D call TRBD2 (6 bases). Trimming left V 1 base short and J 2 bases short, with 11 bases between. CDR3 length: 15 residues. Germline loops: CDR1 LGHNT, CDR2 FRNRAP.

This clone was observed once. This rearrangement joins TRBV18 to TRBJ2-3; tentatively, D is TRBD2 (5 bases). CDR3 length: 14 residues. Germline CDR1 reads KGHSH; CDR2 reads LQKENI. The V and J ends lost 5 bases and 2 bases respectively, with 11 bases between them. The CDR3 loop is CASSEGQDTDTQYF. CDR3 nucleotides: TGTGCCAGCTCAGAGGGCCAGGACACAGATACGCAGTATTTT. Complete variable domain (other parts from reference TRBV18 and TRBJ2-3): NAGVMQNPRHLVRRRGQEARLRCSPMKGHSHVYWYRQLPEEGLKFMVYLQKENIIDESGMPKERFSAEFPKEGPSILRIQQVVRGDSAAYFCASSEGQDTDTQYFGPGTRLTVL.

The CDR3 DNA is TGCGCCAGCAGCTTCCAAGGGGACAATGAGCAGTTCTTC. It codes for CASSFQGDNEQFF. This sequence joins TRBV5-1 and TRBJ2-1; weak D call: TRBD1 (5 bases). V lost 2 bases and J 5 bases, leaving 8 bases between the germline ends. This CDR3 comprises 13 residues. CDR1 and CDR2 (germline): SGHRS, YFSETQ.

V is TRBV11-2 and J is TRBJ2-3, with a tentative D call TRBD1 (6 bases). The CDR3 extends over 16 amino acids. Germline values: CDR1 SGHAT, CDR2 FQNNGV. Trimming took off 3 bases at V and 1 base at J, with 14 bases between the two ends. The CDR3 nucleotides read TGTGCCAGCAGCTTGGGCCTTGGGGGCCGCACAGATACGCAGTATTTT. This gives the protein CASSLGLGGRTDTQYF.

The chain has TRBV5-6 and TRBJ2-3; 7 bases are a match to TRBD2. The CDR3 extends over 12 amino acids. With 3 bases clipped from V and 11 bases from J, the junction kept 6 bases outside the gene matches. Germline CDR1 SGHDT, CDR2 YYEEEE. In DNA form, the CDR3 reads TGTGCCAGCAGCTCAAAAGCGGGAAGGCAGTATTTT. Translation: CASSSKAGRQYF.

This chain uses TRBV5-1 with TRBJ2-2; 8 positions match TRBD1. CDR1 SGHRS and CDR2 YFSETQ come from the germline V gene. The length of the CDR3 is 15 residues. After removal of 3 bases from V and 1 base from J, the junction contained 2 bases not matched to a gene. The CDR3 region has the DNA TGCGCCAGCAGCTACGGGACAGGGAACACCGGGGAGCTGTTTTTT. The encoded protein is CASSYGTGNTGELFF.

The genes are TRBV11-2 and TRBJ2-5; 7 nucleotides match TRBD2. Unmatched junction bases numbered 11, after V lost 5 bases and J lost 2 bases. The CDR3 runs to 16 residues. Germline lookup yields CDR1 SGHAT and CDR2 FQNNGV. The CDR3 sequence: CASSPKWGGRQETQYF. In nucleotides, the CDR3 is TGTGCCAGCAGCCCAAAATGGGGGGGGAGGCAAGAGACCCAGTACTTC.

This clone was counted only a few times. The chain employs TRBV18 and TRBJ1-6; TRBD1 matches 9 bases. V was pared by 3 bases and J by 4 bases, with 7 bases of the junction left unmatched. This CDR3 has 17 amino acids. Germline CDR1 is KGHSH and CDR2 is LQKENI. DNA for the CDR3: TGTGCCAGCTCACCGCCGGGACAGGGCCATTATAATTCACCCCTCCACTTT. Residues: CASSPPGQGHYNSPLHF. The full variable domain, in which reference TRBV18 and TRBJ1-6 provide the parts outside the CDR3, is NAGVMQNPRHLVRRRGQEARLRCSPMKGHSHVYWYRQLPEEGLKFMVYLQKENIIDESGMPKERFSAEFPKEGPSILRIQQVVRGDSAAYFCASSPPGQGHYNSPLHFGNGTRLTVT.

The chain couples TRBV19 to TRBJ1-3, with D possibly matching TRBD1 (5 bases). CDR1 is LNHDA and CDR2 is SQIVND in the germline V gene (reference sequence). V was trimmed by 10 bases and J by 0 bases, leaving 10 bases between them. The CDR3 has 13 residues. This CDR3 reads CAITGTSGNTIYF. CDR3 bases: TGTGCCATTACAGGAACCTCTGGAAACACCATATATTTT. The variable domain in full, completed from reference TRBV19 and TRBJ1-3, reads DGGITQSPKYLFRKEGQNVTLSCEQNLNHDAMYWYRQDPGQGLRLIYYSQIVNDFQKGDIAEGYSVSREKKESFPLTVTSAQKNPTAFYLCAITGTSGNTIYFGEGSWLTVV.

V gene TRBV5-4 combines with J gene TRBJ1-1; 7 nucleotides agree with TRBD1. The CDR3 is made up of 14 amino acids. Germline assignment: CDR1 SGHNT and CDR2 YYREEE (reference sequence). V trimming: 2 bases; J trimming: 3 bases; junction bases outside the gene matches: 4. CDR3 in amino acids: CASSFLDRDTEAFF. The CDR3 DNA sequence: TGTGCCAGCAGCTTCCTAGACAGGGACACTGAAGCTTTCTTT.

The chain couples TRBV6-4 to TRBJ1-2; TRBD1 matches 7 bases. The length of the CDR3 is 12 residues. Germline lookup yields CDR1 MRHNA and CDR2 SNTAGT. The trim removed 4 bases at V and 8 bases at J, leaving 4 bases unmatched. This CDR3 is CASSATGRGYTF. In DNA, the CDR3 is TGTGCCAGCAGTGCGACAGGGAGAGGCTACACCTTC.

V is TRBV6-4 and J is TRBJ1-2; TRBD1 is a possible D gene (5 bases). Trimming took 6 bases from V and 10 from J, leaving 21 bases between them. This CDR3 is 14 amino acids long. The germline gives CDR1 MRHNA, CDR2 SNTAGT. The CDR3 nucleotides read TGTGCCAGCAGGTCCCAGACAGCCCCCAGTATCTACACCTTC. It codes for CASRSQTAPSIYTF.

This chain joins TRBV2 and TRBJ1-6, with 9 bases that match TRBD1. The germline gives CDR1 SNHLY, CDR2 FYNNEI. V lost 5 bases and J lost 7; bases outside the gene matches: 9. The CDR3 loop spans 16 amino acids. The CDR3 bases are TGTGCCAGCAGTAGACCGGGACAGGGAGGCAATTCACCCCTCCACTTT. Its translation is CASSRPGQGGNSPLHF.

This clone was observed a handful of times. J is TRBJ2-1 and V is TRBV11-2; 13 bases line up with TRBD2. V shed 3 bases and J 3 bases; nucleotides not matched to a gene: 11. The germline CDR1 and CDR2 sequences are SGHAT and FQNNGV. The CDR3 is made up of 19 amino acids. The CDR3 sequence: CASSLRVGLAGFDYNEQFF. Written as DNA, the CDR3 is TGTGCCAGCAGCTTGCGCGTGGGACTAGCGGGATTTGACTACAATGAGCAGTTCTTC. Looking up the rest from reference TRBV11-2 and TRBJ2-1 gives the full variable domain: EAGVAQSPRYKIIEKRQSVAFWCNPISGHATLYWYQQILGQGPKLLIQFQNNGVVDDSQLPKDRFSAERLKGVDSTLKIQPAKLEDSAVYLCASSLRVGLAGFDYNEQFFGPGTRLTVL.

This chain connects TRBV19 to TRBJ2-1; 8 nucleotides line up with TRBD1. Trimming took 4 bases from V and 5 from J; bases not matched to a gene: 4. This CDR3 has 14 residues. Germline values: CDR1 LNHDA, CDR2 SQIVND (reference sequence). The CDR3 region is CASSRDRSNNEQFF. For the CDR3, the DNA is TGTGCCAGTAGTAGGGACAGGTCTAACAATGAGCAGTTCTTC.

There are a few counts of this clone. The V gene is TRBV19, the J gene TRBJ2-1; 11 bases agree with TRBD1. This CDR3 comprises 15 residues. Germline V gene data show CDR1 as LNHDA and CDR2 as SQIVND (reference sequence). V dropped 6 bases and J dropped 9; count of bases not matched to a gene: 10. The CDR3 reads CASRARTGGSGEQFF. In nucleotides, the CDR3 is TGTGCCAGTAGGGCTAGGACAGGGGGCTCAGGTGAGCAGTTCTTC.

This rearrangement joins TRBV19 to TRBJ2-3, with TRBD2 identical over 9 bases. Per germline, CDR1 LNHDA and CDR2 SQIVND (reference sequence). V lost 3 bases, J lost 4 bases, and 8 bases stayed unmatched. This CDR3 has 16 amino acids. The CDR3 here is CASSIGNSGSSDTQYF. DNA for the CDR3: TGTGCCAGTAGTATCGGAAATAGCGGGAGTTCAGATACGCAGTATTTT.

V usage is TRBV6-6 and J usage is TRBJ1-2; 8 bases map to TRBD1. The V gene end was trimmed by 6 bases and the J gene end by 8 bases; junction bases not matched to a gene: 5. Germline lookup yields CDR1 MNHNY and CDR2 SVGAGI (reference sequence). There are 12 residues in the CDR3. CDR3 in DNA: TGTGCCAGCAGCGACAGGGGAGGAGGCTACACCTTC. Translation: CASSDRGGGYTF.

The chain is built from TRBV7-9 and TRBJ1-1; D is undetermined. The V gene lost 2 bases and the J gene lost 4 bases, with 2 bases spanning the gap. Germline V lookup: CDR1 SEHNR, CDR2 FQNEAQ (reference sequence). CDR3 length: 11 amino acids. The CDR3 region is CASSLLTEAFF. The CDR3 coding sequence is TGTGCCAGCAGCTTACTCACTGAAGCTTTCTTT.